This T cell receptor (beta chain) was sequenced in a study of blood T cell dynamics during melanoma immunotherapy. Whole-study findings and limits: It remained unknown if the driving T cell clones were melanoma-specific.

Every bulk PBMC sample received the same 350 ng of DNA. TCRdb's table, derived via immunoSEQ multiplex PCR, lists solely in-frame clones and lacks some. The sample contains thousands of clones, nearly 90% of which appear only once. Details on this clone: Antigen unknown.

There are 13 residues in the CDR3. Germline V gene lookup returns CDR1 GTSNPN and CDR2 SVGIG (reference sequence). V lost 5 bases and J lost 3, with 8 bases in between. The time point is: week 3, after first cycle of checkpoint inhibitor. The rearrangement links TRBV30 to TRBJ1-6; D might be TRBD1 (6 bases). The sequences come from blood, collected from a patient treated with checkpoint blockade. The receptor comes from a human donor with melanoma. The CDR3, as DNA: TGTGCCTGGCAACAGGGCTATAATTCACCCCTCCACTTT. Translated, it gives CAWQQGYNSPLHF.